The 6 T cell receptor beta chains below were found in one sample sequenced in a study of T cell repertoires in cytomegalovirus infection. TCRdb re-derived calls from the reads in MiXCR, one entry per CDR3 protein. The data contain 350,000 to 500,000 distinct CDR3 sequences, approximately 30% of them singletons. Sequenced sample: PBMCs. These receptors were collected from a human donor in good health (CMV status not recorded). Some clones in this sample may be carry-over from other donors' samples.

On this clonotype: Lacking the conserved final phenylalanine or tryptophan, this CDR3 likely reflects a read error. The chain recombines TRBV14 with TRBJ2-7, with D perhaps TRBD2 (5 bases). The CDR3 runs 14 residues. With 4 bases removed from V and 3 bases from J, the gap between germline ends came to 13 bases. The V gene's germline CDR1 is SGHDN and CDR2 FVKESK. The CDR3 reads CASSLSGNLYEQYL. The CDR3 DNA is TGTGCCAGCAGCCTATCGGGGAACCTCTACGAGCAGTACTTA.

The chain employs TRBV2 and TRBJ1-1; 12 nucleotides match TRBD1. Trimming cost V 8 bases and J 4 bases; bases outside gene matches: 11. Per germline, CDR1 SNHLY and CDR2 FYNNEI. The CDR3 length is 16 residues. The CDR3 DNA is TGTGCCAGCGAGGCGGGGACAGGGGGCGCAGGCACTGAAGCTTTCTTT. Amino acids: CASEAGTGGAGTEAFF.

The CDR3, as DNA: TGTGCCAGCAGACCAGGGACAGGGAACACCGGGGAGCTGTTTTTT. It is translated as CASRPGTGNTGELFF. This rearrangement joins TRBV12-3 or TRBV12-4 to TRBJ2-2; TRBD1 agrees at 8 bases. The CDR3 consists of 15 residues. J lost 1 base, V lost 6 bases, and 4 bases had no gene match.

In regard to this clonotype: Compared with germline, one end of the junction differs, possibly owing to a read error. V and J are TRBV4-1 and TRBJ2-1, with 9 nucleotides matching TRBD2. Germline V gene sequence: CDR1 MGHRA, CDR2 YSYEKL. This CDR3 comprises 16 residues. The CDR3 is CVSSQASGDPYNEQFF. CDR3 bases: TGTGTCAGCAGCCAGGCTAGCGGGGACCCCTACAATGAGCAGTTCTTC.

V and J are TRBV20-1 and TRBJ2-5; TRBD1 aligns across 7 bases. This CDR3 has 17 residues. Per the germline V gene, CDR1 is DFQATT and CDR2 is SNEGSKA (reference sequence). Losses at the gene ends were 6 bases for V and 3 bases for J; bases not matched to a gene: 19. In DNA, the CDR3 is TGCAGTGCCGCTTACTCAAGGGGGCTTTGGTCGGAAGAGACCCAGTACTTC. Translation: CSAAYSRGLWSEETQYF.

The V and J genes are TRBV19 and TRBJ2-1; weak D call: TRBD2 (6 bases). Germline assignment: CDR1 LNHDA and CDR2 SQIVND (reference sequence). This CDR3 is built from 14 residues. V shed 5 bases and J shed 5 bases, with 13 bases lying between them. This CDR3 is CASSWWGVNNEQFF. As DNA, the CDR3 is TGTGCCAGTAGTTGGTGGGGGGTAAACAATGAGCAGTTCTTC.